This T cell receptor (beta chain) was sequenced for a study of cytomegalovirus exposure and HLA in healthy donors. General study results and limits: Cytomegalovirus status was reportedly diagnosed by the classifier with high sensitivity and specificity.

The V gene lost 0 bases and the J gene lost 4 bases, with 3 bases spanning the gap. This CDR3 contains 13 residues. The germline gives CDR1 SGHTA, CDR2 FQGNSA. The PCR was carried out with 60 Vbeta primers and 13 Jbeta primers. Libraries were prepared by immunoSEQ multiplex PCR; TCRdb keeps only in-frame clonotypes and omits some of them. The sample shows 100,000 or so clones, roughly 73% of them seen only once. A word on this clone: As yet, its antigen is unknown.

V gene TRBV7-2 combines with J gene TRBJ2-2; D ambiguous. The clonotype originates from a man between 35 and 55 years old in good health and CMV-seronegative. The specimen was PBMCs. CDR3: CASSLASTGELFF. The DNA of the CDR3 is TGTGCCAGCAGCTTAGCTAGCACCGGGGAGCTGTTTTTT. The variable domain in full, completed from reference TRBV7-2 and TRBJ2-2, reads GAGVSQSPSNKVTEKGKDVELRCDPISGHTALYWYRQSLGQGLEFLIYFQGNSAPDKSGLPSDRFSAERTGGSVSTLTIQRTQQEDSAVYLCASSLASTGELFFGEGSRLTVL.